This entry lists 5 T cell receptor beta chains sequenced from one sample in a study of monozygotic twins with inflammatory bowel disease. Each CDR3 protein gets one entry in TCRdb, which reprocessed the 5' RACE reads and gives no DNA. This table holds approximately 210,000 distinct CDR3 sequences. The sample taken for sequencing was blood. These receptors all stem from a human donor with ulcerative colitis or Crohn's disease, or a healthy co-twin of an affected twin (not recorded which).

CDR3 loop: CASSLEDGQPQHF. This sequence joins TRBV7-9 and TRBJ1-5. CDR3 length equals 13 residues. CDR1 is SEHNR and CDR2 is FQNEAQ in the germline V gene (reference sequence).

The V and J genes are TRBV6-1 and TRBJ1-6. Per the germline V gene, CDR1 is MNHNS and CDR2 is SASEGT. This CDR3 spans 15 amino acids. The CDR3 loop reads CASRLDSSYNSPLHF.

The chain's CDR3 is CATSDEGGEVRSYTF. This chain joins TRBV24-1 and TRBJ1-2; TCRdb lists TRBD1, though no DNA is available to test this call. This CDR3 spans 15 amino acids. Germline CDR1 and CDR2: KGHDR and SFDVKD.

CDR3 region: CAINPQDPNYGYTF. The chain carries TRBV10-3 and TRBJ1-2; with no DNA, the TCRdb D assignment of TRBD1 cannot be verified. The CDR3 has 14 amino acids. Germline assignment: CDR1 ENHRY and CDR2 SYGVKD.

V and J are TRBV7-2 and TRBJ2-7. Germline lookup yields CDR1 SGHTA and CDR2 FQGNSA. This CDR3 has 15 residues. CDR3 region: CASSLVGGGSYEQYF.